This TCR beta chain was sequenced for a study of shared clonotypes between healthy human individuals. Study-level information: CD8 memory received one plate per donor, CD8 naive two, CD4 memory three and CD4 naive three. Notes on the study in general: Few donors restricted represented genetic and exposure-history diversity.

Trimming stripped 4 bases from V and 1 base from J, with 14 bases between. This CDR3 is 16 amino acids long. Germline V gene data show CDR1 as MDHEN and CDR2 as SYDVKM. As concerns this clone: Antigen: not known.

Libraries were prepared by immunoSEQ multiplex PCR; TCRdb keeps only in-frame clonotypes and omits some of them. This table holds under 2,000,000 clones, about 94% found once. The naive CD8 subset, CD45RO-negative cells positively selected for CCR7, excluded terminally differentiated effector memory CD45RA+ cells. Sequencing used naive CD8+ T cells sorted from blood. The rearrangement joins TRBV28 to TRBJ2-1; D gene ambiguous. The clonotype originates from a man younger than 30 in good health. The CDR3 DNA sequence: TGTGCCAGCAGTTCACAGACCCAAGGGTCCTACAATGAGCAGTTCTTC. Its protein product is CASSSQTQGSYNEQFF. Based on the CDR3 plus reference TRBV28 and TRBJ2-1, the full variable domain is DVKVTQSSRYLVKRTGEKVFLECVQDMDHENMFWYRQDPGLGLRLIYFSYDVKMKEKGDIPEGYSVSREKKERFSLILESASTNQTSMYLCASSSQTQGSYNEQFFGPGTRLTVL.